The 10 T cell receptor beta chains reported below all come from one sample, sequenced in a study of CD8+ T cells in alopecia areata. The treatment here: oral pan-JAK inhibitor, 5-10 mg twice daily. The authors extracted RNA and reverse transcribed it into cDNA as the sequencing template. Here immunoSEQ multiplex PCR was the method, and the copy in TCRdb shows in-frame clones only, minus some. The sample holds about 190,000 clones, around 56% seen once. This sample comprised CD4+ T cells sorted from blood, obtained at week 4, from a patient treated with tofacitinib. The origin of the receptors is a human donor with alopecia areata.

This clone appeared a few times. The chain employs TRBV29-1 and TRBJ2-7; 7 bases are shared with TRBD1. The V and J ends lost 3 bases and 5 bases, in that order; junction bases with no gene match: 13. Germline V gene sequence: CDR1 SQVTM, CDR2 ANQGSEA. This CDR3 spans 15 amino acids. CDR3 DNA: TGCAGCGTTGATAGGAGTGGGGCAGGGGGAAACGAGCAGTACTTC. Encoded protein: CSVDRSGAGGNEQYF.

In its sample, this clone was seen a few times. This rearrangement joins TRBV30 to TRBJ1-5; D is unresolved. The V gene lost 2 bases and the J gene lost 5 bases, with 10 bases spanning the gap. Germline values: CDR1 GTSNPN, CDR2 SVGIG (reference sequence). The CDR3 is 13 residues long. Written as DNA, the CDR3 is TGTGCCTGGAGTCAGAGGACCGATCAGCCCCAGCATTTT. This gives the protein CAWSQRTDQPQHF.

The CDR3 nucleotides are TGTGCCAGCAGCACAGGGGGCTCCTACAATGAGCAGTTCTTC. Its protein product is CASSTGGSYNEQFF. This chain connects TRBV28 to TRBJ2-1, with 8 bases fitting TRBD1. After removal of 6 bases from V and 0 bases from J, the junction contained 1 base not matched to a gene. The CDR3 totals 14 residues. Germline CDR1 MDHEN, CDR2 SYDVKM. Full variable domain (rest looked up from reference TRBV28 and TRBJ2-1): DVKVTQSSRYLVKRTGEKVFLECVQDMDHENMFWYRQDPGLGLRLIYFSYDVKMKEKGDIPEGYSVSREKKERFSLILESASTNQTSMYLCASSTGGSYNEQFFGPGTRLTVL.

This clone has just a few counts. The V gene is TRBV29-1, the J gene TRBJ2-1; 8 nucleotides match TRBD2. CDR3 length: 15 residues. V lost 6 bases to trimming and J lost 7 bases; unmatched junction nucleotides: 14. The germline CDR1 and CDR2 sequences are SQVTM and ANQGSEA. This CDR3 reads CSVLNTGGPGNEQFF. DNA of the CDR3: TGCAGCGTCTTAAACACGGGAGGGCCGGGTAATGAGCAGTTCTTC.

V gene TRBV9 combines with J gene TRBJ2-2; D unresolved. Per the germline V gene, CDR1 is SGDLS and CDR2 is YYNGEE. V was pared by 7 bases and J by 2 bases, with 9 bases between. The CDR3 runs to 13 residues. As DNA, the CDR3 is TGTGCCAGCGAGAAAGATAACACCGGGGAGCTGTTTTTT. Residues: CASEKDNTGELFF.

Only a few counts were recorded for this clone. V usage is TRBV6-6 and J usage is TRBJ1-2, with a possible D match to TRBD1 (5 bases). Germline CDR1 is MNHNY and CDR2 is SVGAGI (reference sequence). The CDR3 runs 12 residues. V shed 7 bases and J shed 3 bases, with 9 bases lying between them. The CDR3 protein is CASKGLDYGYTF. In DNA, the CDR3 is TGTGCCAGCAAGGGACTCGACTATGGCTACACCTTC.

This clone appeared a few times. The CDR3 nucleotides read TGTGCCAGCAGGGTAGCGGGAGGTTACTACGAGCAGTACTTC. Protein sequence: CASRVAGGYYEQYF. J is TRBJ2-7 and V is TRBV2; 10 bases are shared with TRBD2. This CDR3 region has 14 residues. Trimming at V came to 6 bases and at J to 3 bases, leaving 5 bases not matched to a gene. Germline CDR1 is SNHLY and CDR2 is FYNNEI.

The genes are TRBV29-1 and TRBJ2-7, with D unresolved. This CDR3 has 12 amino acids. The V end lost 1 base, the J end lost 3 bases, and 7 bases lay between the germline ends. Germline V gene data show CDR1 as SQVTM and CDR2 as ANQGSEA. For the CDR3, the DNA is TGCAGCGTTGAAGCGACAAGCTACGAGCAGTACTTC. Protein product: CSVEATSYEQYF.

The chain joins TRBV10-3 to TRBJ2-7, with TRBD1 matching 7 bases. Germline V CDR1 and CDR2: ENHRY, SYGVKD. The CDR3 has 14 amino acids. V was pared by 4 bases and J by 2 bases, with 5 bases of the junction left unmatched. The CDR3 nucleotides read TGTGCCATCAGTGTGGACAGGAGACCCTACGAGCAGTACTTC. Amino acid sequence: CAISVDRRPYEQYF.

In its sample, this clone was seen a few times. The chain employs TRBV5-4 and TRBJ2-5; D is uncertain. CDR1 and CDR2 from the germline V gene are SGHNT and YYREEE (reference sequence). V lost 5 bases to trimming and J lost 5 bases, with 16 bases between them. The CDR3 sequence is 14 residues long. The CDR3 sequence: CASRQTGSWETQYF. CDR3 nucleotides: TGTGCCAGCAGACAGACGGGCTCCTGGGAGACCCAGTACTTC.